This TCR beta chain was retrieved from a study of T cells in localized non-small cell lung cancer. General study results and limits: Highest T cell clonality was seen in uninvolved adjacent lung, surpassing that measured in tumor. Sequencing involved a lone tumor region, leaving heterogeneity possible. Median around 60 top-100 tumor clones were shared with paired adjacent lung. Longer overall survival was linked to higher blood T cell density.

This CDR3 contains 13 residues. Trimming left V 7 bases short and J 4 bases short, with 13 bases between. Per the germline V gene, CDR1 is MDHEN and CDR2 is SYDVKM. Clones were read by immunoSEQ multiplex PCR, and TCRdb kept only the in-frame ones, dropping some. The table lists around 1,800 clones, around 42% of them singletons. This clone was seen more than once but under ten times. No antigen is known for it. The chain is built from TRBV28 and TRBJ1-2; D perhaps matches TRBD1 (6 bases). The source of this sequence is a male donor older than 55 with stage II lung adenocarcinoma. The source material was lung tumor tissue, sampled before any cancer treatment. CDR3 DNA sequence: TGTGCCAGCACTAAGGACAGATTCTATGGCTACACCTTC. Translation: CASTKDRFYGYTF.